The 9 T cell receptor beta chains in this list originate from one sample, sequenced in a study of T cell responses to AZD1222 COVID-19 vaccine. Using immunoSEQ multiplex PCR, the repertoire was profiled, and TCRdb retains in-frame clones only, with some absent. The data show about 90,000 clones, around 91% seen once. The sample in question was peripheral blood, obtained on day 0 of MenACWY control vaccination. These TCRs come from an adult in good health.

The rearrangement uses TRBV11-2 and TRBJ2-3; 10 positions agree with TRBD2. CDR3 length equals 17 residues. Trimming at V came to 5 bases and at J to 3 bases, leaving 11 bases not matched to a gene. Germline V lookup: CDR1 SGHAT, CDR2 FQNNGV. CDR3 in DNA: TGTGCCAGCAGCCCTGAATGGCCAGCGGGGGGGACAGATACGCAGTATTTT. This codes for CASSPEWPAGGTDTQYF.

V usage is TRBV2 and J usage is TRBJ2-1, with 15 bases matching TRBD2. The trim removed 4 bases at V and 0 bases at J, leaving 10 bases unmatched. Germline V gene lookup returns CDR1 SNHLY and CDR2 FYNNEI. The CDR3 sequence is 20 residues long. This CDR3 reads CASSGIAGTSGRSSYNEQFF. CDR3 nucleotides: TGTGCCAGCAGTGGTATCGCCGGGACTAGCGGGAGGAGCTCCTACAATGAGCAGTTCTTC.

The rearrangement uses TRBV2 and TRBJ2-1, with TRBD2 matching over 8 bases. Unmatched junction bases numbered 10, after V lost 2 bases and J lost 4 bases. Per germline, CDR1 SNHLY and CDR2 FYNNEI. The CDR3 extends over 17 amino acids. In DNA, the CDR3 is TGTGCCAGCAGTGAATCCATACTAGCGGACCCGTACAATGAGCAGTTCTTC. Translation: CASSESILADPYNEQFF.

The rearrangement uses TRBV6-5 and TRBJ1-2; 9 nucleotides align to TRBD1. The CDR3 is made up of 12 amino acids. The germline V gene has CDR1 MNHEY and CDR2 SVGAGI. Trimming cost V 6 bases and J 7 bases; bases outside gene matches: 3. Here the CDR3 DNA reads TGTGCCAGCAGATCACAGGGGGCTGGCTACACCTTC. Protein sequence: CASRSQGAGYTF.

CDR3 sequence (DNA): TGTGCCAGCAGCTTAGGAACTAGCACAGATACGCAGTATTTT. It yields the protein CASSLGTSTDTQYF. This chain uses TRBV7-2 with TRBJ2-3; D not resolved. Trimming left V 1 base short and J 0 bases short, with 5 bases between. The CDR3 runs to 14 residues. Per germline, CDR1 SGHTA and CDR2 FQGNSA.

The chain joins TRBV11-2 to TRBJ2-1; TRBD2 agrees at 9 bases. The CDR3 is made up of 14 amino acids. CDR1 SGHAT and CDR2 FQNNGV come from the germline V gene. The V segment lost 2 bases and the J segment 9 bases; nucleotides outside the gene matches: 5. DNA of the CDR3: TGTGCCAGCAGCTTACAGCGGGGGGCAGTTGAGCAGTTCTTC. It translates to CASSLQRGAVEQFF. The full variable domain, with the rest looked up from reference TRBV11-2 and TRBJ2-1, is EAGVAQSPRYKIIEKRQSVAFWCNPISGHATLYWYQQILGQGPKLLIQFQNNGVVDDSQLPKDRFSAERLKGVDSTLKIQPAKLEDSAVYLCASSLQRGAVEQFFGPGTRLTVL.

This chain uses TRBV29-1 with TRBJ1-1; a possible D gene is TRBD1 (5 bases). The CDR3 is 13 amino acids. Trimming removed 3 bases from V and 3 bases from J, with 11 bases in between. Germline V gene lookup returns CDR1 SQVTM and CDR2 ANQGSEA. CDR3 nucleotide sequence: TGCAGCGTTGAGGAGGGAGGGGACACTGAAGCTTTCTTT. Residues: CSVEEGGDTEAFF.

The rearrangement links TRBV5-1 to TRBJ2-5; D remains unclear. The germline V gene encodes CDR1 SGHRS and CDR2 YFSETQ. This CDR3 spans 15 amino acids. Trimming cost V 0 bases and J 2 bases, with 11 bases left between them. CDR3 loop: CASSLGNHRQETQYF. CDR3 DNA: TGCGCCAGCAGCTTGGGTAATCACCGGCAAGAGACCCAGTACTTC.

V gene TRBV9 combines with J gene TRBJ1-3; D gene ambiguous. Germline CDR1 and CDR2: SGDLS and YYNGEE. CDR3 length equals 14 residues. V lost 4 bases and J 0 bases, leaving 8 bases between the germline ends. CDR3 in amino acids: CASSTGSSGNTIYF. CDR3 nucleotides: TGTGCCAGCAGCACCGGGAGCTCTGGAAACACCATATATTTT.